What follows are 3 T cell receptor beta chains derived from one specimen sequenced in a study of blood T cell repertoires in COVID-19. Repertoires were generated with immunoSEQ multiplex PCR, while TCRdb's copy carries only in-frame clones and drops some. This table holds under 300,000 clones, approximately 88% found once. The sample was peripheral blood. Receptor source: a woman between 35 and 50 years old who had recovered from COVID-19.

This chain links TRBV4-2 with TRBJ1-5, with D perhaps matching TRBD1 (5 bases). The CDR3 runs to 15 residues. V lost 0 bases, J lost 3 bases, and 9 bases lay in between. Germline V lookup: CDR1 LGHNA, CDR2 YNFKEQ. The CDR3 DNA follows: TGTGCCAGCAGCCAAGAGGGGCAGGTCAATCAGCCCCAGCATTTT. Encoded protein: CASSQEGQVNQPQHF.

This clone came up once. This rearrangement joins TRBV4-2 to TRBJ2-3, with D possibly matching TRBD2 (6 bases). This CDR3 has 17 residues. Germline CDR1 and CDR2: LGHNA and YNFKEQ. V shed 4 bases and J shed 4 bases, with 21 bases lying between them. Written as DNA, the CDR3 is TGTGCCAGCAGCCCTCTATCTAGTGGCGGGATTGCAGATACGCAGTATTTT. It specifies CASSPLSSGGIADTQYF.

The sample holds a few counts of this clone. J is TRBJ2-1 and V is TRBV5-4, with 12 bases that match TRBD2. The V gene end was trimmed by 2 bases and the J gene end by 0 bases; junction bases not matched to a gene: 9. CDR1 SGHNT and CDR2 YYREEE come from the germline V gene (reference sequence). The CDR3 runs 19 residues. CDR3 loop: CASSFDLAGGFGSYNEQFF. The CDR3 DNA sequence: TGTGCCAGCAGCTTTGATCTAGCGGGGGGGTTTGGCTCCTACAATGAGCAGTTCTTC.